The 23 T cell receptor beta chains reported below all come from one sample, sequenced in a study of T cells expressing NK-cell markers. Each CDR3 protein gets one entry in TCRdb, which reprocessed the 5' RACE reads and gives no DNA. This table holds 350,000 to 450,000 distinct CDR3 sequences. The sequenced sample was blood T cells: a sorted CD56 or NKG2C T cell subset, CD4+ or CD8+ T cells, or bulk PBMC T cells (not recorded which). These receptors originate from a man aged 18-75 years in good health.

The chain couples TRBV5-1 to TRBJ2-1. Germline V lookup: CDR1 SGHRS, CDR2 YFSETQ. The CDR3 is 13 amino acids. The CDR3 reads CASSLTRGGEQFF.

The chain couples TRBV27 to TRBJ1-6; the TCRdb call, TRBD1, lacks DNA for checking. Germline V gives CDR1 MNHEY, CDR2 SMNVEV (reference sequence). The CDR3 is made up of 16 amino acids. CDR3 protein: CASSIVGTSYNSPLHF.

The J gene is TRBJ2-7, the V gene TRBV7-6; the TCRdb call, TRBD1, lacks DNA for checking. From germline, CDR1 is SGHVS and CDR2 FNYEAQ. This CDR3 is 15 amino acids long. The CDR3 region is CASSSRATGPYEQYF.

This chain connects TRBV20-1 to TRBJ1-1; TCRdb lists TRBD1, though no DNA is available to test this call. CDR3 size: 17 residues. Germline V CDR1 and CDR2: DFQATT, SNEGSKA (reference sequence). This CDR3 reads CSASGFAGAEVGTEAFF.

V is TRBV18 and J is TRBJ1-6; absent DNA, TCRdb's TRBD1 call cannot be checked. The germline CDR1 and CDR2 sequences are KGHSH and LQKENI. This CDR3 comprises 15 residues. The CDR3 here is CASSPQGRANSPLHF.

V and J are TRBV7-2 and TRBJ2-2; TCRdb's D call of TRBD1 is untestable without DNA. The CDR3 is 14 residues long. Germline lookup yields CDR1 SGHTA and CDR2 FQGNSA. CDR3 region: CASSLDRGPGELFF.

This chain's CDR3 is CASSPPGQGIYEQYF. The genes are TRBV12-3 or TRBV12-4 and TRBJ2-7; TCRdb outputs TRBD1, but without DNA this stays unchecked. CDR3 length: 15 amino acids.

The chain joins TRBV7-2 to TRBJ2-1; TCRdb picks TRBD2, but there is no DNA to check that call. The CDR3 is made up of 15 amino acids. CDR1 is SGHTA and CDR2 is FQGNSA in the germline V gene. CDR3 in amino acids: CASSLTSGGYNEQFF.

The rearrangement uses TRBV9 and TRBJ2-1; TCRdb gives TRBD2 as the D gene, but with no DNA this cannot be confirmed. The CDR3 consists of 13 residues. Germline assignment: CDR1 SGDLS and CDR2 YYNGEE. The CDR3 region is CASSVGGLGIQFF.

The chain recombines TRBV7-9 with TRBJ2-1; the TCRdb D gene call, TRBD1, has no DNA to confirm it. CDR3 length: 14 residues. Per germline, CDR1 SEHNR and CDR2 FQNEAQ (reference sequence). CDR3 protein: CASSLAAGFDEQFF.

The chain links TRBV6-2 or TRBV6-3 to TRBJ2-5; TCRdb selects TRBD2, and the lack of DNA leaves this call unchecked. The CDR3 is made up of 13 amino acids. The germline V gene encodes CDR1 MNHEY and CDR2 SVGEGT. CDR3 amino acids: CASRGLPQETQYF.

The CDR3 is CASSSNPGQISGNTIYF. This chain uses TRBV7-2 with TRBJ1-3; TCRdb selects TRBD1, and the lack of DNA leaves this call unchecked. The length of the CDR3 is 17 residues. Germline V gene data show CDR1 as SGHTA and CDR2 as FQGNSA. The variable domain in full, completed from reference TRBV7-2 and TRBJ1-3, reads GAGVSQSPSNKVTEKGKDVELRCDPISGHTALYWYRQSLGQGLEFLIYFQGNSAPDKSGLPSDRFSAERTGGSVSTLTIQRTQQEDSAVYLCASSSNPGQISGNTIYFGEGSWLTVV.

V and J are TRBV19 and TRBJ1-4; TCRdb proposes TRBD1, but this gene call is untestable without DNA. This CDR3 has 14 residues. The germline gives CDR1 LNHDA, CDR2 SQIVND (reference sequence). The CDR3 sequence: CASSAQGWDEKLFF.

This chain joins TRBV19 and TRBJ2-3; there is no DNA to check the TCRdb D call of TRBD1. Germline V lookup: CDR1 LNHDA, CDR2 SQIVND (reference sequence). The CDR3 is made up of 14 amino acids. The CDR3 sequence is CASSTPRTSDTQYF.

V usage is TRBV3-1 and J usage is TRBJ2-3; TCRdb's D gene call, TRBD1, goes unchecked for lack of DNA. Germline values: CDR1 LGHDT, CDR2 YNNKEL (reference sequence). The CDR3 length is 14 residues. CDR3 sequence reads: CASSQDGTGDTQYF.

The CDR3 loop reads CASSPLGRQYEQYF. The chain combines TRBV5-1 with TRBJ2-7; with no DNA, the TCRdb D assignment of TRBD1 cannot be verified. The length of the CDR3 is 14 residues. Germline-derived CDR1 and CDR2 are SGHRS and YFSETQ.

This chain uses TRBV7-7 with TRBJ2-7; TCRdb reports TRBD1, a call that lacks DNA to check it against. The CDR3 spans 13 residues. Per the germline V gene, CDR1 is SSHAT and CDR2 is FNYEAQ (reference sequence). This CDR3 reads CASSLGPGNEQYF.

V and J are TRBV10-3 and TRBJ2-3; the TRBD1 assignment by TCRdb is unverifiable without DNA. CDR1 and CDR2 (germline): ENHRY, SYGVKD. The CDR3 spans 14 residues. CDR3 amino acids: CAISKDSLTDTQYF.

CDR3 in amino acids: CASSHGSSVYGYTF. The V call is TRBV3-1, the J call TRBJ1-2. Per the germline V gene, CDR1 is LGHDT and CDR2 is YNNKEL (reference sequence). The CDR3 has 14 amino acids.

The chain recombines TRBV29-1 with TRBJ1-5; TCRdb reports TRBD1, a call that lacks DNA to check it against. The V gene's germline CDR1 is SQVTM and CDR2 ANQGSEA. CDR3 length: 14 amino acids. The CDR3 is CSVIAGTGGQPQHF.

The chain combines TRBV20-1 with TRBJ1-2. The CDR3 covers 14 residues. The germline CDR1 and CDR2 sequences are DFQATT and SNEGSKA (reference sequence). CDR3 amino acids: CSARTNPLNYGYTF.

CDR3 residues: CASSEELLTYNEQFF. This rearrangement joins TRBV6-1 to TRBJ2-1. The CDR3 length is 15 residues. Per germline, CDR1 MNHNS and CDR2 SASEGT.

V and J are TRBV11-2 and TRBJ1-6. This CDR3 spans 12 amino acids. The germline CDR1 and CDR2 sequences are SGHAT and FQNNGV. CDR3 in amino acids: CASNPQNSPLHF.